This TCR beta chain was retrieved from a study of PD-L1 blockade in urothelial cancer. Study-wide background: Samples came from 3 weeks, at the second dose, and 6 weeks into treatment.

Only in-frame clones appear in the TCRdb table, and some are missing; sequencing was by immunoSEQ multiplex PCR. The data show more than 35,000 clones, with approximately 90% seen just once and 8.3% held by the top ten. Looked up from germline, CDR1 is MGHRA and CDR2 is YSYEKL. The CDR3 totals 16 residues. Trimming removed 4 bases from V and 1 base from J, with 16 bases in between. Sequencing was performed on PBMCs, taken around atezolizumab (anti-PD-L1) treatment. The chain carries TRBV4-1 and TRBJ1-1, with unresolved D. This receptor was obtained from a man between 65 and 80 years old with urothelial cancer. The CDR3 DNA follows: TGCGCCAGCAGCCTGGGCCCACAAACCCCGAACACTGAAGCTTTCTTT. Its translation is CASSLGPQTPNTEAFF.